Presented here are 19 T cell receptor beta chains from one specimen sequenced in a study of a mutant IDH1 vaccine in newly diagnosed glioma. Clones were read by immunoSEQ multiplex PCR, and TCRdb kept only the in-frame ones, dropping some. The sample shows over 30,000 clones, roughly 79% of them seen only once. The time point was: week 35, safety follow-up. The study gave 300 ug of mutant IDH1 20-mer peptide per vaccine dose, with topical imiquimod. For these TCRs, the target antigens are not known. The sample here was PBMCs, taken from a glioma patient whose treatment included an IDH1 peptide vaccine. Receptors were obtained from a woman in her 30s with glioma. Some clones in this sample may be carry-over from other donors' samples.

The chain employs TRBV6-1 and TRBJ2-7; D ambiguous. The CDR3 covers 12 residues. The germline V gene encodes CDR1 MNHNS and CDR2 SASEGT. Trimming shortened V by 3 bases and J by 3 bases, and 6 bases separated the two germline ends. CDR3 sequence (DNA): TGTGCCAGCAGTGATTGGAACTACGAGCAGTACTTC. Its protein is CASSDWNYEQYF.

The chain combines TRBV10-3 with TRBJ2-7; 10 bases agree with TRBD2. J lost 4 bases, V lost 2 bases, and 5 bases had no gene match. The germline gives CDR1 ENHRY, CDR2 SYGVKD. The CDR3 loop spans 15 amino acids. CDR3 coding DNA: TGTGCCATCAGTGAGGGCACTAGCGGGGAATACGAGCAGTACTTC. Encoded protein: CAISEGTSGEYEQYF.

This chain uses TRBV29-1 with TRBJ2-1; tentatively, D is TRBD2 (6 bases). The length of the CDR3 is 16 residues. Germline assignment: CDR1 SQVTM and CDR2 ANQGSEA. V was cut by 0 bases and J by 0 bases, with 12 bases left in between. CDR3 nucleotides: TGCAGCGTTGAAGATCGACGGGGGAGCTCCTACAATGAGCAGTTCTTC. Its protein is CSVEDRRGSSYNEQFF.

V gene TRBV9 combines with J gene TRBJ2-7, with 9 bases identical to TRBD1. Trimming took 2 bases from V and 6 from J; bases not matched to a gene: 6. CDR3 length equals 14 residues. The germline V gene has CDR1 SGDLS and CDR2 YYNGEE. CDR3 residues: CASSVGQGSIEQYF. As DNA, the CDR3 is TGTGCCAGCAGCGTCGGACAGGGGAGTATCGAGCAGTACTTC.

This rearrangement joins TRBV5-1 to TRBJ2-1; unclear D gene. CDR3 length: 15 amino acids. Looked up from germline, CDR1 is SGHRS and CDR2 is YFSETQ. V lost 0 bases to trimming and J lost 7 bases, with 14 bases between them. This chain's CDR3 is CASSLVEISQNEQFF. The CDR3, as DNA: TGCGCCAGCAGCTTGGTGGAGATCTCCCAGAATGAGCAGTTCTTC. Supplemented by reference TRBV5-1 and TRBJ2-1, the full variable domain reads KAGVTQTPRYLIKTRGQQVTLSCSPISGHRSVSWYQQTPGQGLQFLFEYFSETQRNKGNFPGRFSGRQFSNSRSEMNVSTLELGDSALYLCASSLVEISQNEQFFGPGTRLTVL.

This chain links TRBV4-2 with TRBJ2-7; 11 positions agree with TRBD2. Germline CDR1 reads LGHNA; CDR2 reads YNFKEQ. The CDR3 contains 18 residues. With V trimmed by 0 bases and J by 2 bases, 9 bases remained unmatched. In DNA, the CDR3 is TGTGCCAGCAGCCAAGAGTCTAGCGGGAGGTCACATGCCTACGAGCAGTACTTC. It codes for CASSQESSGRSHAYEQYF.

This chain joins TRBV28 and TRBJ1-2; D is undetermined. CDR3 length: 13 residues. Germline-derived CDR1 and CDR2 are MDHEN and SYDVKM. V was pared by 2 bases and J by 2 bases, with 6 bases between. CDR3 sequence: CASSLHGNYGYTF. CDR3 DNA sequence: TGTGCCAGCAGTTTACACGGGAACTATGGCTACACCTTC.

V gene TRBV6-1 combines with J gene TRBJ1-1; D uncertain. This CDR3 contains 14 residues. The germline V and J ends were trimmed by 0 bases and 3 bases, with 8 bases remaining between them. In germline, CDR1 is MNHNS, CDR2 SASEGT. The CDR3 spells CASSEALRYTEAFF. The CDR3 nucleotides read TGTGCCAGCAGTGAAGCGCTTCGGTACACTGAAGCTTTCTTT.

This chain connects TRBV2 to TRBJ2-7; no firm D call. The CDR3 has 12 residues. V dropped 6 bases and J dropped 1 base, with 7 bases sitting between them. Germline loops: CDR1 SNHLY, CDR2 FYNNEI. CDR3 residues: CASSARSYEQYF. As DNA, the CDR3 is TGTGCCAGCAGCGCCAGATCCTACGAGCAGTACTTC.

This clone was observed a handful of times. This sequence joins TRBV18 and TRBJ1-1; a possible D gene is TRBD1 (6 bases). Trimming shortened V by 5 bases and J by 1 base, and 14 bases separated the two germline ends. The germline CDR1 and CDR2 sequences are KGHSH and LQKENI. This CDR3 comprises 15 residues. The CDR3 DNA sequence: TGTGCCAGCTCAATTGGGGGACAAGCGAACACTGAAGCTTTCTTT. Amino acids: CASSIGGQANTEAFF.

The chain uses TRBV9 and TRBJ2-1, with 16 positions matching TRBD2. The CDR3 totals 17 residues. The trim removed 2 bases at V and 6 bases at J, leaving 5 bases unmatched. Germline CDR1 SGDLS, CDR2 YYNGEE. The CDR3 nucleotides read TGTGCCAGCAGCGTTGGGACTAGCGGGAGGGCCCTCAATGAGCAGTTCTTC. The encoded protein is CASSVGTSGRALNEQFF.

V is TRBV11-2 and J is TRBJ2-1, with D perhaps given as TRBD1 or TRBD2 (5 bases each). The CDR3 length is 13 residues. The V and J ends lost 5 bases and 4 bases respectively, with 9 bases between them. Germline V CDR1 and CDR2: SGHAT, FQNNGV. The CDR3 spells CASSLEGYNEQFF. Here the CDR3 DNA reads TGTGCCAGCAGCCTTGAGGGGTACAATGAGCAGTTCTTC.

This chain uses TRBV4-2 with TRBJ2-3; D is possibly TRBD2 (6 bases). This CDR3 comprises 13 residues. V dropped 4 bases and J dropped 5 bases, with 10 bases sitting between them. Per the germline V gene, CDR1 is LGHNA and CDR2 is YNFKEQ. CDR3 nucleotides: TGTGCCAGCAGCCGAGAAGCGGGAGATACGCAGTATTTT. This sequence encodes CASSREAGDTQYF.

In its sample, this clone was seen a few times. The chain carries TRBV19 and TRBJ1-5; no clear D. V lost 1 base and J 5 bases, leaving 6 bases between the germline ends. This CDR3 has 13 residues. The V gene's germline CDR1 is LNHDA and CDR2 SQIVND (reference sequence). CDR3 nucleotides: TGTGCCAGTAGTATAGCTAGGGATCAGCCCCAGCATTTT. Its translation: CASSIARDQPQHF.

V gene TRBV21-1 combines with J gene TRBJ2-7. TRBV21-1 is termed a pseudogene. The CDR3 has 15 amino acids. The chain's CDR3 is CASSKVNQGPYEQYF. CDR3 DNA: TGTGCCAGCAGCAAAGTAAATCAGGGACCCTACGAGCAGTACTTC.

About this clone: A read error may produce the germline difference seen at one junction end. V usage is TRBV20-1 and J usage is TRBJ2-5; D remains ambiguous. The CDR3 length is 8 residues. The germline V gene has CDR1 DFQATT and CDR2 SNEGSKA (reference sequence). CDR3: CSAHPQYF. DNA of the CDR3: TGCAGTGCCCACCCCCAATACTTC.

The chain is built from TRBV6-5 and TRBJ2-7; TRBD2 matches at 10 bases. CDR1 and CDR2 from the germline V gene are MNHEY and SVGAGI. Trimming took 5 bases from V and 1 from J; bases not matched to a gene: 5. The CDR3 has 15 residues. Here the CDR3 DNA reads TGTGCCAGCAGTGGGCCGGGACTAGCGTCCTACGAGCAGTACTTC. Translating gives CASSGPGLASYEQYF.

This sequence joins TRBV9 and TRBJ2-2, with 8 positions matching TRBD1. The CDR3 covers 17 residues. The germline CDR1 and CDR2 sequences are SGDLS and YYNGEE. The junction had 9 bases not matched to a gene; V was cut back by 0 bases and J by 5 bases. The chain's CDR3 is CASSVGGTGGRTGELFF. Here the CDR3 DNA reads TGTGCCAGCAGCGTAGGGGGAACAGGGGGTCGTACCGGGGAGCTGTTTTTT.

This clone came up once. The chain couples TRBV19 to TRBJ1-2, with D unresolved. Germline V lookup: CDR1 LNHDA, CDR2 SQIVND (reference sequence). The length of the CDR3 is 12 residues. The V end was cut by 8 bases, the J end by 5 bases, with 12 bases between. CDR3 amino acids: CASGSTKYGYTF. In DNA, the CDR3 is TGTGCCAGTGGGAGTACGAAGTATGGCTACACCTTC. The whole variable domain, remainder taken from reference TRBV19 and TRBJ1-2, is DGGITQSPKYLFRKEGQNVTLSCEQNLNHDAMYWYRQDPGQGLRLIYYSQIVNDFQKGDIAEGYSVSREKKESFPLTVTSAQKNPTAFYLCASGSTKYGYTFGSGTRLTVV.